Shown below are 9 T cell receptor beta chains from a single sample sequenced in a study of blood T cell repertoires in COVID-19. The assay was immunoSEQ multiplex PCR, and TCRdb's table has in-frame clones only and misses some. Here the sample spans approximately 300,000 clones, around 89% being singletons. Sequencing used peripheral blood. The source of these receptors is a woman aged 40 to 50 with COVID-19, enrolled during active disease.

The V and J genes are TRBV18 and TRBJ1-1, with 7 bases fitting TRBD1. Germline CDR1 KGHSH, CDR2 LQKENI. J gave up 5 bases and V 1 base, and 13 bases lay outside the gene matches. This CDR3 has 17 residues. Here the CDR3 reads CASSPQPVVRGPTEAFF. Here the CDR3 DNA reads TGTGCCAGCTCACCACAACCCGTTGTTAGGGGGCCTACTGAAGCTTTCTTT.

The chain couples TRBV5-6 to TRBJ1-1; D is unclear. Trimming cost V 3 bases and J 10 bases, with 19 bases left between them. CDR3 length equals 14 residues. The germline V gene encodes CDR1 SGHDT and CDR2 YYEEEE. CDR3 bases: TGTGCCAGCAGCTCCCCCAAAAGCCGGGATCCAGCTTTCTTT. Amino acids: CASSSPKSRDPAFF.

This chain joins TRBV9 and TRBJ2-5; a weak D match, TRBD1 (6 bases). The V gene lost 3 bases and the J gene lost 5 bases, with 20 bases spanning the gap. Germline V gene sequence: CDR1 SGDLS, CDR2 YYNGEE. The CDR3 totals 16 residues. For the CDR3, the DNA is TGTGCCAGCAGCGCCCAGGGGAACAGGGAGCAGGAGACCCAGTACTTC. The encoded protein is CASSAQGNREQETQYF.

The chain uses TRBV19 and TRBJ2-7, with D perhaps matching TRBD2 (6 bases). The CDR3 is made up of 14 amino acids. Trimming left V 4 bases short and J 6 bases short, with 16 bases between. Germline lookup yields CDR1 LNHDA and CDR2 SQIVND (reference sequence). The CDR3 DNA reads as TGTGCCAGTAGTAATGGAGGGATGTGGGGCGAGCAGTACTTC. It encodes CASSNGGMWGEQYF.

The chain is built from TRBV27 and TRBJ1-2; 7 bases map to TRBD1. The germline V gene has CDR1 MNHEY and CDR2 SMNVEV (reference sequence). After removal of 5 bases from V and 3 bases from J, the junction contained 3 bases not matched to a gene. This CDR3 spans 13 amino acids. CDR3 amino acids: CASSPGQDYGYTF. CDR3 DNA sequence: TGTGCCAGCAGTCCTGGACAGGACTATGGCTACACCTTC.

V is TRBV28 and J is TRBJ2-1; 9 nucleotides match TRBD2. The CDR3 spans 16 residues. Germline V gives CDR1 MDHEN, CDR2 SYDVKM. With V trimmed by 3 bases and J by 5 bases, 8 bases remained unmatched. CDR3 coding DNA: TGTGCCAGCAGTTTGGGGAGCGGGAGGCTCCACAATGAGCAGTTCTTC. It yields the protein CASSLGSGRLHNEQFF.

The chain carries TRBV27 and TRBJ2-3, with 10 bases identical to TRBD2. CDR3 length: 17 amino acids. V shed 5 bases, J shed 1 base, and the junction held 9 bases outside the gene matches. The germline gives CDR1 MNHEY, CDR2 SMNVEV (reference sequence). CDR3 sequence (DNA): TGTGCCAGCAGTACCCGGGTCGGGACTAGCGGCACAGATACGCAGTATTTT. This encodes CASSTRVGTSGTDTQYF.

The V call is TRBV5-1, the J call TRBJ1-3; D might be TRBD1 (6 bases). CDR3 length equals 18 residues. In germline, CDR1 is SGHRS, CDR2 YFSETQ. V dropped 4 bases and J dropped 9 bases, with 29 bases sitting between them. Here the CDR3 reads CASSPNPPSGAVMGTIYF. The CDR3 DNA reads as TGCGCCAGCAGCCCGAACCCCCCGTCAGGGGCCGTAATGGGCACCATATATTTT.

The rearrangement uses TRBV5-6 and TRBJ2-2; weak D call: TRBD1 (5 bases). Trimming cost V 0 bases and J 6 bases, with 6 bases left between them. Germline assignment: CDR1 SGHDT and CDR2 YYEEEE. CDR3 size: 13 residues. The CDR3 reads CASSLGQPGELFF. CDR3 nucleotides: TGTGCCAGCAGCTTGGGACAGCCCGGGGAGCTGTTTTTT. Filled out from reference TRBV5-6 and TRBJ2-2, the complete variable domain reads DAGVTQSPTHLIKTRGQQVTLRCSPKSGHDTVSWYQQALGQGPQFIFQYYEEEERQRGNFPDRFSGHQFPNYSSELNVNALLLGDSALYLCASSLGQPGELFFGEGSRLTVL.